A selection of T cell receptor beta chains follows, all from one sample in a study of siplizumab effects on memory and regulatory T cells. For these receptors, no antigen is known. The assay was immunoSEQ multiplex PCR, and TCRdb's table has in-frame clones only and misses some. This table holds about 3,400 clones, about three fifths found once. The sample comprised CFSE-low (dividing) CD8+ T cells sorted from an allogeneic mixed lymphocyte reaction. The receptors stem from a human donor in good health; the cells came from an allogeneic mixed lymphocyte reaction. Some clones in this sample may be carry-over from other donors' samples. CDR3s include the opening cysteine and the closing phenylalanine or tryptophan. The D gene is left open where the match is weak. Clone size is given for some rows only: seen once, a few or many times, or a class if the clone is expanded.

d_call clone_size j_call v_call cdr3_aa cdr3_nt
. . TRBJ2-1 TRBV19 CASSAGLYNEQFF TGTGCCAGTAGTGCGGGACTTTACAATGAGCAGTTCTTC
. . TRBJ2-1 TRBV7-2 CASSFPLAIYNEQFF TGTGCCAGCAGCTTTCCCCTTGCGATCTACAATGAGCAGTTCTTC
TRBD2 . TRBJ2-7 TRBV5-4 CASSLELAGAAYEQYF TGTGCCAGCAGCTTGGAGCTAGCGGGAGCCGCCTACGAGCAGTACTTC
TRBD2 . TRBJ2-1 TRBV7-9 CASSLLPSGGDEQFF TGTGCCAGCAGCTTACTCCCTAGCGGGGGCGATGAGCAGTTCTTC
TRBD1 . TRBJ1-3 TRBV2 CASSPITGDSGNTIYF TGTGCCAGCAGTCCTATAACAGGGGACTCTGGAAACACCATATATTTT
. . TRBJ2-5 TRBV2 CASSGFFQETQYF TGTGCCAGCAGTGGGTTCTTCCAAGAGACCCAGTACTTC
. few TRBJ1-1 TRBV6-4 CASSDVPGRTEAFF TGTGCCAGCAGTGACGTCCCGGGGCGGACTGAAGCTTTCTTT
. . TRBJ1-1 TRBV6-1 CASSEVGGSAEAFF TGTGCCAGCAGTGAGGTCGGGGGGTCGGCTGAAGCTTTCTTT
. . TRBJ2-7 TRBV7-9 CASSQGVIDREGYF TGTGCCAGCAGCCAGGGAGTCATTGACAGGGAGGGGTACTTC
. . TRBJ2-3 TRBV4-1 CASSQVEGRADTQYF TGCGCCAGCAGCCAAGTGGAGGGGCGAGCAGATACGCAGTATTTT
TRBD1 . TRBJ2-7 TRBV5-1 CASSWGQPYEQYF TGCGCCAGCAGCTGGGGACAGCCTTACGAGCAGTACTTC
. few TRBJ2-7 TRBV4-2 CASRSGYEQYF TGTGCCAGCAGGTCAGGCTACGAGCAGTACTTC
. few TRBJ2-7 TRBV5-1 CASSIWDSSSYEQYF TGCGCCAGCAGCATTTGGGACTCCAGCTCCTACGAGCAGTACTTC
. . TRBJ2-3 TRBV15 CATKHGMSSTDTQYF TGTGCCACCAAACATGGGATGTCTAGCACAGATACGCAGTATTTT
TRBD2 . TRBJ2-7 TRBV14 CASSLAGGPYEQYF TGTGCCAGCAGCCTAGCGGGAGGGCCGTACGAGCAGTACTTC
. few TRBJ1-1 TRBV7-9 CASSWEGPTEAFF TGTGCCAGCAGCTGGGAGGGGCCCACTGAAGCTTTCTTT
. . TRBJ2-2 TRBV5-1 CASSSGGGTTGELFF TGCGCCAGCAGCTCCGGGGGCGGGACGACCGGGGAGCTGTTTTTT
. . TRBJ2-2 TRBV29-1 CSAVRSGELFF TGCAGCGCCGTCAGATCCGGGGAGCTGTTTTTT
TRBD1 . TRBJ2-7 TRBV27 CASTGTGHYEQYF TGTGCCAGCACCGGGACAGGTCACTACGAGCAGTACTTC
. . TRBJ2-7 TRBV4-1 CASSQVAGSYEQYF TGCGCCAGCAGCCAAGTTGCTGGATCCTACGAGCAGTACTTC
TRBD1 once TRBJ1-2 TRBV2 CASSESQGAYGYTF TGTGCCAGCAGTGAGAGCCAGGGGGCATATGGCTACACCTTC
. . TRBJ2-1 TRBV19 CASSIVGGGRYNEQFF TGTGCCAGTAGTATAGTGGGAGGGGGGCGCTACAATGAGCAGTTCTTC
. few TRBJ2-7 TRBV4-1 CASSQDRGSTYEQYF TGCGCCAGCAGCCAAGATCGTGGCTCGACCTACGAGCAGTACTTC
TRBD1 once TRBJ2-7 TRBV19 CASSIAGTEFYEQYF TGTGCCAGTAGTATAGCGGGGACAGAATTCTACGAGCAGTACTTC
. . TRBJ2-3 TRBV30 CAWSRVGAGTDTQYF TGTGCCTGGAGTCGAGTTGGGGCAGGCACAGATACGCAGTATTTT
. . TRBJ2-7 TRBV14 CASSQGAATSYEQYF TGTGCCAGCAGCCAAGGGGCCGCAACTTCCTACGAGCAGTACTTC
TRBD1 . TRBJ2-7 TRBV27 CASSQTGEMIYEQYF TGTGCCAGCAGTCAAACAGGGGAAATGATCTACGAGCAGTACTTC
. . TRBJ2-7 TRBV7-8 CASRGAYRQIYEQYF TGTGCCAGCAGGGGAGCGTACAGACAAATCTACGAGCAGTACTTC
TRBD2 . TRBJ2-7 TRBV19 CATSILGTSGFYEQYF TGTGCCACTTCAATTCTCGGGACTAGCGGATTCTACGAGCAGTACTTC
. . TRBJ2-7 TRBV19 CASAYTGYYEQYF TGTGCCAGTGCATATACAGGATACTACGAGCAGTACTTC
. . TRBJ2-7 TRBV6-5 CATTLGVGAYEQYF TGTGCCACCACTTTGGGAGTCGGGGCCTACGAGCAGTACTTC